A selection of T cell receptor beta chains follows, all from one sample in a study of type 1 and type 2 diabetes patients. MiXCR, applied by TCRdb to the multiplex PCR reads, yields one record per CDR3 protein. The table includes 280,000 or so distinct CDR3 sequences, roughly 50% detected once. Sequenced: peripheral blood mononuclear cells (PBMCs). The receptor source for this set is a man between 18 and 35 years old with type 2 diabetes. The CDR3 runs from the conserved cysteine through the conserved F or W. D genes are given only for firm matches. Some rows mark clone size as missing; the rest say once, few, many or name a class of expanded clone.

V gene,D gene,J gene,clone size,CDR3 length,CDR3 DNA,CDR3 protein
TRBV20-1,TRBD2,TRBJ2-3,-,18,TGCAGCGTTGAGGGGATGGCTAGCGGGGGCCCCAACACAGATACGCAGTATTTT,CSVEGMASGGPNTDTQYF
TRBV2,-,TRBJ2-6,many,12,TGTGCCAGCAGTGATGGGGCCAACGTCCTGACTTTC,CASSDGANVLTF
TRBV27,-,TRBJ2-7,-,14,TGTGCCAGCAGACCCCATGGCCCCGACTACGAGCAGTACTTC,CASRPHGPDYEQYF
TRBV6-6,TRBD2,TRBJ2-7,-,14,TGTGCCAGCAGTCTTGGGACTAGCGGGAGGCAGCAGTACTTC,CASSLGTSGRQQYF
TRBV2,TRBD2,TRBJ2-3,-,15,TGTGCCAGCAGTGAACCCTATAGGGAGGGGGATACGCAGTATTTT,CASSEPYREGDTQYF
TRBV6-1,TRBD1,TRBJ2-6,few,17,TGTGCCAGCAGCCAGACAGGGGGAAGCTCTGGGGCCAACGTCCTGACTTTC,CASSQTGGSSGANVLTF
TRBV27,TRBD2,TRBJ2-7,-,15,TGTGCCAGCAGTAAGACTAGCGGGAGTGTCTACGAGCAGTACTTC,CASSKTSGSVYEQYF
TRBV19,-,TRBJ1-1,few,14,TGTGCCAGTACCCCCCAGGCGGGCCTCACTGAAGCTTTCTTT,CASTPQAGLTEAFF
TRBV28,-,TRBJ1-1,-,15,TGTGCCAGCAGCTACGCCCCCCCGGGGAGGACTGAAGCTTTCTTT,CASSYAPPGRTEAFF
TRBV6-6,TRBD2,TRBJ2-5,few,16,TGTGCCAGCAGCCCCGGGACTAGCGGGATGGGCGAGACCCAGTACTTC,CASSPGTSGMGETQYF
TRBV29-1,-,TRBJ1-2,few,13,TGCAGCGTTCCCCCGGACGGACGCTATGGCTACACCTTC,CSVPPDGRYGYTF
TRBV14,-,TRBJ2-3,-,14,TGTGCCAGCAGCCAAGCATGGGGTACAGATACGCAGTATTTT,CASSQAWGTDTQYF
TRBV14,TRBD1,TRBJ2-6,-,18,TGTGCCAGCAGCCAACTGACAGGGGGCAACGGTGGGGCCAACGTCCTGACTTTC,CASSQLTGGNGGANVLTF
TRBV5-1,TRBD1,TRBJ2-7,many,13,TGTGCCAGCAGTTTAGGACAGGGGAACGAGCAGTACTTC,CASSLGQGNEQYF
TRBV28,-,TRBJ1-4,-,16,TGTGCCAGCAGTTTCCCTGGACTCACCCTAAATGAAAAACTGTTTTTT,CASSFPGLTLNEKLFF